These T cell receptor beta chains were read from a single sample in a study of blood T cell repertoires in COVID-19. Sequenced by immunoSEQ multiplex PCR; TCRdb stores in-frame clones only, minus some. The sample shows over 150,000 clones, under 90% of them seen only once. The sample comprised PBMCs or T cells enriched from blood (not recorded which). The receptor set was obtained from a middle-aged man who had recovered from COVID-19. The conserved cysteine and the conserved F or W are not part of the CDR3 here. The D gene is left open where the match is weak.

J	D	V	CDR3
TRBJ1-5	-	TRBV6-8	ASSSDSLYQPQH
TRBJ2-1	TRBD1	TRBV19	ASSRSGTGRRHEQF
TRBJ2-7	-	TRBV11-3	ASSLGQSYEQY
TRBJ1-5	-	TRBV5-1	ASSEDSYSNQPQH
TRBJ2-7	-	TRBV11-2	ASSLEPGGSYEQY
TRBJ1-4	TRBD1	TRBV5-6	ASSGTGGGGEVGEKLF
TRBJ1-5	-	TRBV2	ASSEAWTNNQPQH
TRBJ2-5	-	TRBV5-4	ASSLRVGGQETQY
TRBJ2-3	-	TRBV5-1	ASSRQAGSTDTQY
TRBJ2-7	-	TRBV6-5	ASSYGQGTYEQY
TRBJ1-4	-	TRBV5-4	ASSLGGWGEKLF
TRBJ2-3	TRBD1	TRBV7-3	ASSLGTGTGLAQY
TRBJ1-1	-	TRBV25-1	ASSKIGTLSTEAF
TRBJ1-1	-	TRBV7-8	ASSPRNTEAF
TRBJ1-6	TRBD1	TRBV18	ASSLQGANSPLH
TRBJ2-3	TRBD1	TRBV7-9	ASSQTGSTDTQY